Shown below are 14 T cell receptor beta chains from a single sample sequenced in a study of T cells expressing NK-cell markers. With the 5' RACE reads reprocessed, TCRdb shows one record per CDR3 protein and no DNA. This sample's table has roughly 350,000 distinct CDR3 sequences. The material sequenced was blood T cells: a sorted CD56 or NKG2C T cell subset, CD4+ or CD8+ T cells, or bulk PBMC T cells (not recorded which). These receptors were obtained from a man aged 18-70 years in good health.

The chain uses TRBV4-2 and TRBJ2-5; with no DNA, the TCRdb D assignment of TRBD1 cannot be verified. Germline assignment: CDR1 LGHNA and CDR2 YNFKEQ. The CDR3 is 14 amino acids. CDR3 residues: CASSPGGKQETQYF.

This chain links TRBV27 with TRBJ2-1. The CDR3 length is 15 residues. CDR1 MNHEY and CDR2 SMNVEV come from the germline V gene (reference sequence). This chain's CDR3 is CASRIRWGSYNEQFF.

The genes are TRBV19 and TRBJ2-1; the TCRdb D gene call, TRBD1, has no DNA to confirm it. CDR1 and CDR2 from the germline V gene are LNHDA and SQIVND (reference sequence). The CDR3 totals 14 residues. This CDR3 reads CASTKGTEYNEQFF. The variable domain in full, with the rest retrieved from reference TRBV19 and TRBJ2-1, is DGGITQSPKYLFRKEGQNVTLSCEQNLNHDAMYWYRQDPGQGLRLIYYSQIVNDFQKGDIAEGYSVSREKKESFPLTVTSAQKNPTAFYLCASTKGTEYNEQFFGPGTRLTVL.

The CDR3 sequence is CSARHRDRASNQPQHF. This chain joins TRBV20-1 and TRBJ1-5; TCRdb proposes TRBD1, but this gene call is untestable without DNA. The CDR3 length is 16 residues. Germline loops: CDR1 DFQATT, CDR2 SNEGSKA (reference sequence).

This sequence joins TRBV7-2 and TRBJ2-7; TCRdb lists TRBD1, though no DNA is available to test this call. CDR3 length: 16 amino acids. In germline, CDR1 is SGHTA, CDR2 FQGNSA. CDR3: CASSHWTGDMAYEQYF.

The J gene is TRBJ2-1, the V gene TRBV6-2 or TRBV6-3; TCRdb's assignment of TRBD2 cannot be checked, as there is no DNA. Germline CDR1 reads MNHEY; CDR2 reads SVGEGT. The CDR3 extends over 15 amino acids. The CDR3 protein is CASSTSGGRNNEQFF.

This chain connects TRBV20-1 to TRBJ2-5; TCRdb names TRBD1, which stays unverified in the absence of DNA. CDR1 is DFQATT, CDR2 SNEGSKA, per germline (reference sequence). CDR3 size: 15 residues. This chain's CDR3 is CSARVAGAVRETQYF.

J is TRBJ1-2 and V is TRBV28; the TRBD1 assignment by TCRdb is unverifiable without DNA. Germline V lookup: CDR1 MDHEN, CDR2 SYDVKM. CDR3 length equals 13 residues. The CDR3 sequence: CASSPHPRRLYTF.

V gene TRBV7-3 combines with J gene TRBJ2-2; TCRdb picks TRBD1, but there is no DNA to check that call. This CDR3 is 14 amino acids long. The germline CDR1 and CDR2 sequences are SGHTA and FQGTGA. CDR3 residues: CASRATGITGELFF.

This CDR3 is CASSIPGGLYNEQFF. This chain uses TRBV18 with TRBJ2-1; TCRdb lists TRBD2, though no DNA is available to test this call. CDR1 is KGHSH, CDR2 LQKENI, per germline. The CDR3 contains 15 residues.

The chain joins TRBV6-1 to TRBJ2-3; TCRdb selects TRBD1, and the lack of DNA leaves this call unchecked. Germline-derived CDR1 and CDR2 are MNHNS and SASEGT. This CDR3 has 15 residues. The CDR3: CASRGDRGRTDTQYF.

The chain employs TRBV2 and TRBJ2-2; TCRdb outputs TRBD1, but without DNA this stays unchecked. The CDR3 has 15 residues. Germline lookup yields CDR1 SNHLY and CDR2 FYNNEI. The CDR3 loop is CATSGGFRNTGELFF.

CDR3 loop: CASSYPSTSGASYNEQFF. This chain links TRBV6-2 or TRBV6-3 with TRBJ2-1; TCRdb designates TRBD2, a call that cannot be tested without DNA. CDR3 length: 18 residues. Looked up from germline, CDR1 is MNHEY and CDR2 is SVGEGT.

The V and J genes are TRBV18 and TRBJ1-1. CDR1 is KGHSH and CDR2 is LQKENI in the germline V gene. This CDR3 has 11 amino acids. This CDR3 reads CASSPLEGAFF.